Here is one T cell receptor (beta chain) with its context. This clone may be a read error of a much larger clone one base away. The entry originates in a study of blood T cells in healthy people across ages. Alongside a J-beta primer mix, a sample-barcoded 5' primer served in a second PCR lasting roughly 7 to 11 cycles. One entry per CDR3 protein, called by TCRdb with MiXCR from the 5' RACE reads. The data contain approximately 800,000 distinct CDR3 sequences, roughly 46% of them singletons. CDR1 and CDR2 (germline): LGHDT, YNNKEL (reference sequence). V lost 1 base to trimming and J lost 4 bases; unmatched junction nucleotides: 13. The CDR3 is 18 residues long.

The receptor comes from an elderly man in good health. The V call is TRBV3-1, the J call TRBJ2-5; 9 bases line up with TRBD2. Sequenced material: blood. The CDR3 loop is CASSQGNSAGGPGETQYF. The CDR3 DNA follows: TGTGCCAGCAGCCAAGGCAACTCCGCGGGAGGGCCTGGAGAGACCCAGTACTTC.